This T cell receptor (beta chain) originates from a study of identical twins. In germline, CDR1 is SNHLY, CDR2 FYNNEI. This CDR3 contains 14 residues. V dropped 1 base and J dropped 9; count of bases not matched to a gene: 3. MiXCR, applied by TCRdb to the 5' RACE reads, yields one record per CDR3 protein. Of 420,000 or so distinct CDR3 sequences listed, 15% to 20% are singletons. This chain links TRBV2 with TRBJ2-5, with 12 bases aligning to TRBD2. The TCR sequence derives from a man aged 50 to 59 in good health. Sequencing was carried out using naive T cells sorted from blood. The CDR3 region is CASSEGLAGAAQYF. The CDR3 region has the DNA TGTGCCAGCAGTGAAGGACTAGCGGGAGCTGCCCAGTACTTC.